Below are 17 T cell receptor beta chains sequenced from a single sample in a study of blood T cell repertoires in COVID-19. Libraries were prepared by immunoSEQ multiplex PCR; TCRdb keeps only in-frame clonotypes and omits some of them. The table includes 150,000 or so clones, about 87% detected once. Sample: peripheral blood. These TCRs come from a man in his 60s with COVID-19, enrolled during active disease.

The gene calls are TRBV6-5 and TRBJ1-3; maybe TRBD1 (6 bases). This CDR3 has 15 residues. Germline CDR1 reads MNHEY; CDR2 reads SVGAGI. V dropped 8 bases and J dropped 2 bases, with 16 bases sitting between them. CDR3 DNA sequence: TGTGCCAGCCTTGCTCCTCCAGGGGCTGGAAACACCATATATTTT. This codes for CASLAPPGAGNTIYF.

CDR3 DNA: TGTGCCAGCTCACCCCAGAACAGGGGGTCGAATGAAAAACTGTTTTTT. This encodes CASSPQNRGSNEKLFF. The chain uses TRBV18 and TRBJ1-4, with 8 bases fitting TRBD1. With 3 bases clipped from V and 5 bases from J, the junction kept 8 bases outside the gene matches. The CDR3 is 16 residues long. Germline values: CDR1 KGHSH, CDR2 LQKENI.

The V call is TRBV19, the J call TRBJ2-2; D uncertain. V was cut by 5 bases and J by 3 bases, with 16 bases left in between. CDR3 size: 16 residues. Germline loops: CDR1 LNHDA, CDR2 SQIVND (reference sequence). The CDR3 sequence: CASSDSKSTYTGELFF. The CDR3 DNA is TGTGCCAGTAGTGACTCAAAAAGTACCTACACCGGGGAGCTGTTTTTT. Full variable domain (remainder filled in from reference TRBV19 and TRBJ2-2): DGGITQSPKYLFRKEGQNVTLSCEQNLNHDAMYWYRQDPGQGLRLIYYSQIVNDFQKGDIAEGYSVSREKKESFPLTVTSAQKNPTAFYLCASSDSKSTYTGELFFGEGSRLTVL.

The chain combines TRBV11-1 with TRBJ2-2; 7 nucleotides line up with TRBD1. Germline CDR1 reads SGHAT; CDR2 reads FQDESV (reference sequence). The CDR3 has 14 amino acids. The V segment lost 5 bases and the J segment 1 base; nucleotides outside the gene matches: 1. The CDR3 nucleotides read TGTGCCAGCAGCAGACAGGGGAACACCGGGGAGCTGTTTTTT. Translating gives CASSRQGNTGELFF.

The chain couples TRBV7-9 to TRBJ2-1, with 8 nucleotides matching TRBD2. The germline V gene has CDR1 SEHNR and CDR2 FQNEAQ (reference sequence). The junction had 10 bases not matched to a gene; V was cut back by 5 bases and J by 7 bases. The CDR3 totals 15 residues. The CDR3 DNA sequence: TGTGCCAGCAGCCCCGGGACTAGTCCTAGTAATGAGCAGTTCTTC. Protein sequence: CASSPGTSPSNEQFF.

The rearrangement joins TRBV5-3 to TRBJ2-2; 13 bases map to TRBD2. TRBV5-3 counts as an open reading frame of uncertain function. J lost 5 bases, V lost 4 bases, and 20 bases had no gene match. The CDR3 is 21 amino acids. The CDR3 region is CARSPNHTSGGALSVTGELFF. For the CDR3, the DNA is TGTGCCAGAAGCCCCAATCACACTAGCGGGGGGGCCTTGTCTGTAACCGGGGAGCTGTTTTTT.

V and J are TRBV6-4 and TRBJ2-2, with TRBD1 matching 8 bases. Per germline, CDR1 MRHNA and CDR2 SNTAGT. This CDR3 has 16 amino acids. V shed 5 bases and J 3 bases; nucleotides not matched to a gene: 8. The CDR3 reads CASSPSGGSYTGELFF. DNA of the CDR3: TGTGCCAGCAGTCCATCAGGGGGCTCCTACACCGGGGAGCTGTTTTTT.

In DNA, the CDR3 is TGTGCCAGCAACGAAAAGACCGGGTGGGGCAATCAGCCCCAGCATTTT. Protein product: CASNEKTGWGNQPQHF. The rearrangement joins TRBV5-8 to TRBJ1-5; D uncertain. Trimming removed 6 bases at V and 2 bases at J, with 18 bases between. Looked up from germline, CDR1 is SGHTS and CDR2 is YDEGEE. The CDR3 has 16 amino acids.

This chain links TRBV24-1 with TRBJ2-1; 9 nucleotides align to TRBD2. Unmatched junction bases numbered 9, after V lost 9 bases and J lost 4 bases. CDR1 KGHDR and CDR2 SFDVKD come from the germline V gene. The CDR3 contains 15 residues. The CDR3 DNA is TGTGCCACCGGCCAAGCGGGGGGCCAGTACAATGAGCAGTTCTTC. It codes for CATGQAGGQYNEQFF.

V gene TRBV6-2 or TRBV6-3 combines with J gene TRBJ1-5; no clear D. Germline values: CDR1 MNHEY, CDR2 SVGEGT. CDR3 length: 21 amino acids. The V end was cut by 6 bases, the J end by 0 bases, with 30 bases between. In DNA form, the CDR3 reads TGTGCCAGCAGCCCTGGGCGGGCCCCCGCGACTATTGTGTATAGCAATCAGCCCCAGCATTTT. Its protein product is CASSPGRAPATIVYSNQPQHF.

This clone has more than one count but fewer than ten. Within the sample, other DNA sequences also encode this same CDR3. The V gene is TRBV6-5, the J gene TRBJ1-3; 7 nucleotides agree with TRBD1. The germline gives CDR1 MNHEY, CDR2 SVGAGI. The CDR3 is 15 residues long. After removal of 4 bases from V and 0 bases from J, the junction contained 3 bases not matched to a gene. The DNA of the CDR3 is TGTGCCAGCAGTTCGGACAGGTTCTCTGGAAACACCATATATTTT. It encodes CASSSDRFSGNTIYF.

V is TRBV28 and J is TRBJ2-7, with no clear D. Trimming took off 6 bases at V and 7 bases at J, with 10 bases between the two ends. The germline V gene encodes CDR1 MDHEN and CDR2 SYDVKM. This CDR3 comprises 11 residues. Here the CDR3 DNA reads TGTGCCAGCAGCTCCCCGTTGGAGCAGTACTTC. Protein sequence: CASSSPLEQYF.

This clone occurred once. The J gene is TRBJ2-6, the V gene TRBV19, with 7 nucleotides matching TRBD1. Trimming cost V 6 bases and J 1 base; bases outside gene matches: 6. The CDR3 is made up of 16 amino acids. Germline V gives CDR1 LNHDA, CDR2 SQIVND (reference sequence). The CDR3: CASRKSTGSGANVLTF. The CDR3 DNA follows: TGTGCCAGTAGAAAATCGACAGGGTCTGGGGCCAACGTCCTGACTTTC. The complete variable domain, with remaining parts taken from reference TRBV19 and TRBJ2-6, reads DGGITQSPKYLFRKEGQNVTLSCEQNLNHDAMYWYRQDPGQGLRLIYYSQIVNDFQKGDIAEGYSVSREKKESFPLTVTSAQKNPTAFYLCASRKSTGSGANVLTFGAGSRLTVL.

This chain connects TRBV13 to TRBJ1-3; 7 positions match TRBD1. Germline V gives CDR1 PRHDT, CDR2 FYEKMQ (reference sequence). J gave up 0 bases and V 5 bases, and 7 bases lay outside the gene matches. The CDR3 consists of 16 residues. The CDR3 region is CASSLRQGRSGNTIYF. In nucleotides, the CDR3 is TGTGCCAGCAGCCTAAGACAGGGCCGCTCTGGAAACACCATATATTTT.

The J gene is TRBJ1-2, the V gene TRBV27; TRBD1 agrees at 8 bases. Germline lookup yields CDR1 MNHEY and CDR2 SMNVEV (reference sequence). The CDR3 contains 14 residues. V shed 5 bases, J shed 2 bases, and the junction held 4 bases outside the gene matches. This CDR3 reads CASSRGQGNYGYTF. The CDR3 DNA is TGTGCCAGCAGTCGAGGACAGGGAAACTATGGCTACACCTTC.

The CDR3 sequence is CSVKLGTAILNGYTF. In DNA form, the CDR3 reads TGCAGCGTGAAACTCGGGACAGCCATATTAAATGGCTACACCTTC. This chain links TRBV29-1 with TRBJ1-2; TRBD1 agrees at 7 bases. The J segment lost 6 bases and the V segment lost 6 bases, leaving 16 bases of the junction unmatched. CDR3 length: 15 residues. The germline V gene has CDR1 SQVTM and CDR2 ANQGSEA. Full variable domain (missing parts from reference TRBV29-1 and TRBJ1-2): SAVISQKPSRDICQRGTSLTIQCQVDSQVTMMFWYRQQPGQSLTLIATANQGSEATYESGFVIDKFPISRPNLTFSTLTVSNMSPEDSSIYLCSVKLGTAILNGYTFGSGTRLTVV.

This chain joins TRBV28 and TRBJ2-5; D might be TRBD2 (6 bases). CDR1 MDHEN and CDR2 SYDVKM come from the germline V gene. The CDR3 covers 14 residues. Trimming took 2 bases from V and 5 from J, leaving 12 bases between them. The CDR3: CASSLGAGRETQYF. The CDR3 DNA sequence: TGTGCCAGCAGTTTAGGCGCGGGGAGGGAGACCCAGTACTTC.